Detailed here is one TCR beta chain. These data belong to a study of blood T cell repertoires in COVID-19. Here immunoSEQ multiplex PCR was the method, and the copy in TCRdb shows in-frame clones only, minus some. The sample contains under 200,000 clones, around 91% of which appear only once. The CDR3 covers 15 residues. Deletions cut 3 bases from V and 6 bases from J, with 15 bases between. Per the germline V gene, CDR1 is KGHSH and CDR2 is LQKENI. The chain employs TRBV18 and TRBJ2-1, with D possibly TRBD1 on 5 matching bases. The sequenced sample consisted of PBMCs or T cells enriched from blood (not recorded which). This clonotype was sampled from a woman aged 18-30 years who had recovered from COVID-19. The DNA of the CDR3 is TGTGCCAGCTCACCGGGGCAGGGAATGGCCAATGAGCAGTTCTTC. Translated, it gives CASSPGQGMANEQFF.